This entry features one T cell receptor beta chain sequence. Between the trimmed V and J ends, which lost 2 bases and 2 bases, there was a span of 15 bases. Looked up from germline, CDR1 is MNHEY and CDR2 is SVGEGT. The CDR3 has 17 amino acids. The age range of participants was 18 to 89 years, with residence in more than 20 US areas. This record belongs to a study of blood T cell repertoires in COVID-19. About the study: Whether acute or convalescent, the COVID-19 samples came from the United States, Italy and Spain.

Per the original data handling: From reference gene primer amplification, estimates of nucleated cell counts were derived. The table came from immunoSEQ multiplex PCR; TCRdb's copy has only in-frame clones and leaves some out. V, J and clone size derive from that table, while D and trimming were established from the DNA sequence. The top ten hold 0.86% of the sample, which has over 350,000 clones, just over 90% seen once. The V gene is TRBV6-2 or TRBV6-3, the J gene TRBJ2-2; D is ambiguous. This sequence was found in a woman aged 40 to 55 who had been exposed to COVID-19. Input material: PBMCs or T cells enriched from blood (not recorded which). The CDR3 DNA reads as TGTGCCAGCAGTTACCCATTACGTATCAGTAACACCGGGGAGCTGTTTTTT. As protein: CASSYPLRISNTGELFF.